The present entry profiles one TCR beta chain with its context. Within the sample, other DNA sequences also encode this same CDR3. Naive CD8 cells lacked CD45RO and underwent positive selection for CCR7, leaving out terminally differentiated effector memory CD45RA+ cells. Donors were healthy HIV-negative adults without recently reported acute infections or vaccinations. Here immunoSEQ multiplex PCR was the method, and the copy in TCRdb shows in-frame clones only, minus some. The sample yields about 820,000 clones, more than 85% seen once. The CDR3 totals 14 residues. Per the germline V gene, CDR1 is MDHEN and CDR2 is SYDVKM. J was trimmed by 2 bases and V by 2 bases; bases with no gene match: 1. The source of the sample is a study of shared clonotypes between healthy human individuals. Study-level information: A few men and a couple of women, aged 18 to 49, were donors.

This TCR was recovered from a man aged 30 to 39 in good health. The J gene is TRBJ1-1, the V gene TRBV28; 8 positions agree with TRBD1. The specimen was naive CD8+ T cells sorted from blood. The CDR3 loop reads CASSLGQGNTEAFF. The CDR3 nucleotides are TGTGCCAGCAGTTTAGGACAGGGCAACACTGAAGCTTTCTTT.